This T cell receptor beta chain is from a study of shared clonotypes between healthy human individuals (dated by TCRdb to about 2020). About the full investigation: The cohort comprised a couple of women and a few men aged 18 to 49 years. For each donor, three plates each were used for CD4 naive and CD4 memory, two plates were used for CD8 naive, and one plate was used for CD8 memory. To estimate repertoire size and how much clonotype sharing occurs between individuals, the study deeply sequenced the blood TCR repertoires of about 5 healthy adults. To increase sequencing depth and limit assay-specific biases, TCR repertoire library preparation and sequencing were carried out by different laboratories using diverse techniques. Between about 0.94 and 8.9 billion PBMCs per donor were obtained by leukapheresis. The full study reports these points: Sampling was restricted to blood, and TCR repertoires in tissues likely differ from the TCR repertoires found in blood. Naive subsets generally had larger estimated clonotype richness than memory subsets did. When a handful of donors were compared, the shared fraction of clonotypes was around 4.6% for naive CD4, 3.5% for naive CD8, more than 2% for memory CD4, and less than 0.5% for memory CD8. Incomplete sequencing was indicated by rarefaction of sorted-subset datasets, despite the large sequencing depth. Because the study included a small number of donors, the genetic and exposure-history diversity represented was limited. Pairwise subsampling led to the expectation that sequencing depth would affect the degree of clonotype sharing among donors. Compared with non-shared clonotypes, the clonotypes found in all four sorted-subset donors had higher generation probabilities.

With respect to this clone: It has no known antigen specificity. Per-base quality was not reported, and no clone a single base away is much larger than it.

The CDR3 goes from the cysteine to the phenylalanine over 14 residues. Only CDR3 DNA is held: 42 bases, read in frame from base 1. The V and J ends are trimmed by 4 bases and 0 bases, leaving 9 bases between them. The CDR1 and CDR2 encoded by the germline V gene are SGHDT and YYEEEE. CD8 naive samples were CD45RO-negative cells positively selected for CCR7, giving a CD45RA+CCR7+ population that excluded TemRA cells. The donors were healthy, HIV-negative adults with no recently reported acute infections or vaccinations. Only Caucasian adults living in Nashville, Tennessee, USA were represented among the donors. Blood was collected by leukapheresis, and PBMCs were isolated by Ficoll-Histopaque density gradient centrifugation and then cryopreserved in liquid nitrogen vapor phase. Analytical flow cytometry was used to check the purity and quantity of every magnetically sorted T cell population. Each sorted fraction had its genomic DNA isolated and then quantified by UV absorbance on a Nanodrop 2000c.

Using the deep immunoSEQ assay, multiplex PCR amplified TCR CDR3 regions from genomic DNA. Genomic DNA extracted from each cell subset was distributed evenly over all wells of several immunoSEQ 96-well plates, and each plate served as one replicate. Each replicate PCR for sorted subsets received around 200 ng genomic DNA, equal to about 29,000 T cell genomes. Purified libraries were measured with a Qubit 3.0 fluorometer, size-checked on a Bioanalyzer 2100, and measured again with the KAPA Library Quantification kit. Every immunoSEQ 96-well plate was sequenced on a dedicated single-read 150-cycle Illumina NextSeq 550 flow cell. As for the authors' bioinformatics: Because the immunoSEQ output included only junctional sequences and no quality scores, the filtering could not be the same as the filtering used for full-length reads. To assign V/J genes and CDR3, sequences were annotated against IMGT germline references using PyIR, a Python wrapper for IgBLAST v1.9. Any read was removed if the V/J assignment was weak (E-value above 1e-6), the CDR3 was missing, or the read contained stop codons, out-of-frame junctions, or ambiguous translated residues. V3J clonotypes were defined as sequences sharing an identical inferred V gene, J gene, and CDR3 amino acid sequence. Percentage overlap between repertoires was computed as shared unique clonotypes divided by the size of the smaller repertoire. Repertoire richness was assessed with RTK rarefaction, the Chao1 estimator, and Recon v2.1 estimates of unobserved clonotypes. OLGA was used to compute generation probabilities for all TCRbeta clonotypes that the gDNA method yielded from a handful of donors. The source is immuneACCESS, and TCRdb retained only in-frame sequences with V and J called. Part of the clones is not carried over; for the studies checked, unresolved V genes explain less than half of this, and the remainder is unexplained. Clonal size and the V and J genes are those of that table, whereas D and trimming came from the DNA. This sample holds about 2,200,000 clones; approximately 94% were observed only once. The ten largest clones add up to about 1.5% of the sample.

In this chain, TRBV5-6 is recombined with TRBJ2-3; no D gene can be assigned with confidence. This receptor was obtained from a man aged 18 to 30 in good health. Some clones in this sample may be carry-over from other donors' samples. What was sequenced was naive CD8+ T cells from PBMCs. What the cell subset or site label conveys for this sample: CD45RA+CCR7+. The DNA reads as follows: TGTGCCAGCAGCGTCTTGGAGAGCACAGATACGCAGTATTTT. Translated, it reads CASSVLESTDTQYF.